This is a list of T cell receptor beta chains from one sample in a study of T cell repertoires in cytomegalovirus infection. A single record per CDR3 protein comes from TCRdb applying MiXCR to the reads. The top ten clones hold around three quarters of a sample with about 47,000 distinct CDR3 sequences, 15% to 20% of them seen once. Which antigens these TCRs recognize remains unknown. This material consisted of CD8+ T cells from cultured PBMCs, taken from culture after CMV antigen stimulation. The receptor set was obtained from a human donor in good health (CMV status not recorded). Some clones in this sample may be carry-over from other donors' samples. CDR3s include the opening cysteine and the closing phenylalanine or tryptophan. Each record gives: D gene, V gene, J gene, clone size, CDR3 protein, CDR3 DNA. D genes are given only for firm matches. Part of the rows lack a size; the others show once, few, many or a class for expanded clones.

d_call: NA; v_call: TRBV4-1; j_call: TRBJ2-3; clone_size: many; cdr3_aa: CASSPVGKDTQYF; cdr3_nt: TGCGCCAGCAGCCCCGTGGGGAAAGATACGCAGTATTTT
d_call: TRBD1; v_call: TRBV7-6; j_call: TRBJ2-7; clone_size: NA; cdr3_aa: CASSPGTGESGQYF; cdr3_nt: TGTGCCAGCAGCCCTGGGACAGGGGAGTCGGGGCAGTACTTC
d_call: NA; v_call: TRBV7-8; j_call: TRBJ1-5; clone_size: NA; cdr3_aa: CASSLATGNSNQPQHF; cdr3_nt: TGTGCCAGCAGCTTAGCAACAGGCAATAGCAATCAGCCCCAGCATTTT
d_call: NA; v_call: TRBV29-1; j_call: TRBJ1-1; clone_size: NA; cdr3_aa: CSVELVTSLNTEAFF; cdr3_nt: TGCAGCGTTGAATTAGTGACCTCCCTTAACACTGAAGCTTTCTTT
d_call: NA; v_call: TRBV7-3; j_call: TRBJ1-1; clone_size: NA; cdr3_aa: CASSLEGREAFF; cdr3_nt: TGTGCCAGCAGTTTGGAGGGCCGAGAAGCTTTCTTT
d_call: NA; v_call: TRBV7-9; j_call: TRBJ2-3; clone_size: NA; cdr3_aa: CASTFSAPDLRPDTQYF; cdr3_nt: TGTGCCAGCACCTTCTCGGCTCCAGACCTAAGACCAGATACGCAGTATTTT
d_call: TRBD1; v_call: TRBV7-8; j_call: TRBJ1-2; clone_size: many; cdr3_aa: CASSLGSQGALYGYTF; cdr3_nt: TGTGCCAGCAGCTTAGGTTCACAGGGGGCTCTCTATGGCTACACCTTC
d_call: NA; v_call: TRBV7-2; j_call: TRBJ1-5; clone_size: NA; cdr3_aa: CASSLSSSLGQPQHF; cdr3_nt: TGTGCCAGCAGCTTATCCAGCTCTTTGGGCCAGCCCCAGCATTTT
d_call: NA; v_call: TRBV7-9; j_call: TRBJ2-7; clone_size: NA; cdr3_aa: CATQGDANSYEQYF; cdr3_nt: TGTGCCACCCAAGGGGACGCAAACTCCTACGAGCAGTACTTC
d_call: TRBD2; v_call: TRBV7-2; j_call: TRBJ2-3; clone_size: many; cdr3_aa: CASSTGLAGPTDTQYF; cdr3_nt: TGTGCCAGCAGCACGGGACTAGCGGGCCCCACAGATACGCAGTATTTT
d_call: NA; v_call: TRBV12-3/TRBV12-4; j_call: TRBJ1-1; clone_size: NA; cdr3_aa: CASSPRDLNTEAFF; cdr3_nt: TGTGCCAGCAGCCCCCGGGACCTGAACACTGAAGCTTTCTTT
d_call: NA; v_call: TRBV9; j_call: TRBJ1-2; clone_size: few; cdr3_aa: CASSVGGNYGYTF; cdr3_nt: TGTGCCAGCAGCGTGGGTGGTAACTATGGCTACACCTTC
d_call: NA; v_call: TRBV19; j_call: TRBJ2-1; clone_size: few; cdr3_aa: CASSIPPYEQFF; cdr3_nt: TGTGCCAGTAGTATTCCCCCCTATGAGCAGTTCTTC
d_call: TRBD1; v_call: TRBV7-9; j_call: TRBJ2-7; clone_size: NA; cdr3_aa: CASSLTGFDEQYF; cdr3_nt: TGTGCCAGCAGCTTGACAGGGTTCGACGAGCAGTACTTC
d_call: TRBD1; v_call: TRBV7-2; j_call: TRBJ2-1; clone_size: many; cdr3_aa: CASSLTGQIDTYLIYNEQFF; cdr3_nt: TGTGCCAGCAGCTTAACGGGACAGATCGATACCTACTTGATTTACAATGAGCAGTTCTTC
d_call: NA; v_call: TRBV7-9; j_call: TRBJ1-1; clone_size: NA; cdr3_aa: CASSLVSENTEAFF; cdr3_nt: TGTGCCAGCAGCTTAGTTTCCGAGAACACTGAAGCTTTCTTT
d_call: TRBD1; v_call: TRBV6-6; j_call: TRBJ1-1; clone_size: NA; cdr3_aa: CASRTGATEAFF; cdr3_nt: TGTGCCAGCAGAACAGGGGCCACTGAAGCTTTCTTT
d_call: TRBD1; v_call: TRBV7-9; j_call: TRBJ2-1; clone_size: few; cdr3_aa: CATYDRGNPNSYNEQFF; cdr3_nt: TGTGCCACCTACGACAGGGGGAACCCAAACTCCTACAATGAGCAGTTCTTC
d_call: NA; v_call: TRBV28; j_call: TRBJ1-4; clone_size: few; cdr3_aa: CASSPRANEKLFF; cdr3_nt: TGTGCCAGCAGTCCCAGGGCCAATGAAAAACTGTTTTTT
d_call: TRBD1; v_call: TRBV7-9; j_call: TRBJ1-4; clone_size: many; cdr3_aa: CASSLSSTGEEKLFF; cdr3_nt: TGTGCCAGCAGCTTATCCTCCACAGGGGAAGAAAAACTGTTTTTT
d_call: TRBD1; v_call: TRBV6-2/TRBV6-3; j_call: TRBJ2-7; clone_size: NA; cdr3_aa: CASSYMGQGLTYEQYF; cdr3_nt: TGTGCCAGCAGTTACATGGGACAGGGACTTACCTACGAGCAGTACTTC
d_call: NA; v_call: TRBV7-6; j_call: TRBJ1-5; clone_size: few; cdr3_aa: CASSPSGNQPQHF; cdr3_nt: TGTGCCAGCAGCCCGAGCGGCAATCAGCCCCAGCATTTT
d_call: NA; v_call: TRBV5-6; j_call: TRBJ1-1; clone_size: NA; cdr3_aa: CASSIGDTEAFF; cdr3_nt: TGTGCCAGCAGCATTGGAGACACTGAAGCTTTCTTT
d_call: NA; v_call: TRBV7-9; j_call: TRBJ1-1; clone_size: many; cdr3_aa: CASSIWPNTEAFF; cdr3_nt: TGTGCCAGCAGCATATGGCCTAACACTGAAGCTTTCTTT
d_call: TRBD1; v_call: TRBV7-3; j_call: TRBJ1-1; clone_size: few; cdr3_aa: CASSDRGRDTEAFF; cdr3_nt: TGTGCCAGCAGCGACAGGGGGAGGGACACTGAAGCTTTCTTT
d_call: NA; v_call: TRBV6-2/TRBV6-3; j_call: TRBJ1-1; clone_size: NA; cdr3_aa: CASIGRVMNTEAFF; cdr3_nt: TGTGCCAGCATTGGCAGGGTAATGAACACTGAAGCTTTCTTT
d_call: TRBD1; v_call: TRBV14; j_call: TRBJ2-7; clone_size: once; cdr3_aa: CASSHGTGGRYEQYF; cdr3_nt: TGTGCCAGCAGCCACGGGACAGGGGGAAGGTACGAGCAGTACTTC
d_call: NA; v_call: TRBV27; j_call: TRBJ2-7; clone_size: few; cdr3_aa: CASSPRAGSTTYEQYF; cdr3_nt: TGTGCCAGCAGCCCACGAGCAGGGTCAACCACCTACGAGCAGTACTTC
d_call: TRBD1; v_call: TRBV6-1; j_call: TRBJ1-2; clone_size: NA; cdr3_aa: CASSFRGLNYGYTF; cdr3_nt: TGTGCCAGCAGTTTCAGGGGGCTCAACTATGGCTACACCTTC
d_call: NA; v_call: TRBV4-1; j_call: TRBJ1-1; clone_size: NA; cdr3_aa: CASSHAGTGNTEAFF; cdr3_nt: TGCGCCAGCAGCCACGCAGGGACGGGCAACACTGAAGCTTTCTTT
d_call: NA; v_call: TRBV12-3/TRBV12-4; j_call: TRBJ1-5; clone_size: NA; cdr3_aa: CASKGYSNQPQHF; cdr3_nt: TGTGCCAGTAAAGGGTATAGCAATCAGCCCCAGCATTTT
d_call: NA; v_call: TRBV7-6; j_call: TRBJ1-5; clone_size: NA; cdr3_aa: CASSLAPSGDQPQHF; cdr3_nt: TGTGCCAGCAGCTTAGCGCCATCGGGGGATCAGCCCCAGCATTTT
d_call: NA; v_call: TRBV7-2; j_call: TRBJ1-3; clone_size: few; cdr3_aa: CASSSWSGSGNTIYF; cdr3_nt: TGTGCCAGCAGCTCCTGGTCGGGGTCCGGAAACACCATATATTTT
d_call: TRBD2; v_call: TRBV7-2; j_call: TRBJ2-1; clone_size: few; cdr3_aa: CASSFGSGGNEQFF; cdr3_nt: TGTGCCAGCAGCTTTGGGAGCGGGGGGAATGAGCAGTTCTTC
d_call: NA; v_call: TRBV7-2; j_call: TRBJ2-1; clone_size: few; cdr3_aa: CASSLAGAGLVDEQFF; cdr3_nt: TGTGCCAGCAGCTTAGCAGGTGCAGGGCTTGTCGATGAGCAGTTCTTC